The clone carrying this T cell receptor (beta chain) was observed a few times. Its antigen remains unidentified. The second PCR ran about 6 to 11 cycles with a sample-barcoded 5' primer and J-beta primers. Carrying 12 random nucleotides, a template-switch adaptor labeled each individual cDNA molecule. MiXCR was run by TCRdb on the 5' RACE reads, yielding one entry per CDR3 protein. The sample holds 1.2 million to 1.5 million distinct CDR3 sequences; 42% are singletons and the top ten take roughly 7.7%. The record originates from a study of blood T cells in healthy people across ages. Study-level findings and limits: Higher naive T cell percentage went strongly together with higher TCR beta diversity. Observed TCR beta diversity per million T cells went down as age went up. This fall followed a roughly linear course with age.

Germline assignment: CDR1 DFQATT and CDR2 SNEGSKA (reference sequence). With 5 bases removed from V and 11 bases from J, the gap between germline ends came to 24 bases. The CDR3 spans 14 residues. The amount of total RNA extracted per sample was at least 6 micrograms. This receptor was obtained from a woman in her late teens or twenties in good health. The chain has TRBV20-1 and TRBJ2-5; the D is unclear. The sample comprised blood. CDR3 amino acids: CSAADRKAYNEQYF. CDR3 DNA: TGCAGTGCTGCGGACCGAAAGGCCTACAATGAGCAGTACTTC.